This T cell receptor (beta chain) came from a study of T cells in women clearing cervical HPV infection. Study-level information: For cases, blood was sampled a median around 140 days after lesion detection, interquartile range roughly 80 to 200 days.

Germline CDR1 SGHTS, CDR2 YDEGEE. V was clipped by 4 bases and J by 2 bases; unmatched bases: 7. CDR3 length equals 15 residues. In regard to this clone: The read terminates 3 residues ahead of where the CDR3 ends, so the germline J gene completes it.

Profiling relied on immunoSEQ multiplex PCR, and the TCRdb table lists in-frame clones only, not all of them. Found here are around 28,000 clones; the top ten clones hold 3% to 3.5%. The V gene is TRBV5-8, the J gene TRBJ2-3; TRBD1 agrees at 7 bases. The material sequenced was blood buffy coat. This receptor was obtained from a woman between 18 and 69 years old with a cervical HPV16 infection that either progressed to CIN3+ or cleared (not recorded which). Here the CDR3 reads CASSPRDRYTDTQYF. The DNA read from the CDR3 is TGTGCCAGCAGCCCGAGGGACAGATACACAGATACG.